This T cell receptor (beta chain) was documented in a study of ipilimumab plus nivolumab after autologous stem cell transplantation. V dropped 4 bases and J dropped 2; count of bases not matched to a gene: 1. The CDR3 is 15 amino acids. CDR1 SGHTA and CDR2 FQGTGA come from the germline V gene. Measured with immunoSEQ multiplex PCR; TCRdb has only the in-frame clones, and not every one. The table records some 25,000 clones, about 86% of them present only once. This material consisted of PBMCs, taken in a trial of ipilimumab plus nivolumab as post-transplant consolidation. The receptor was derived from a male donor with diffuse large B-cell lymphoma. V gene TRBV7-3 combines with J gene TRBJ2-6; the match to TRBD1 covers 8 bases. The CDR3 loop is CASSSTGAGANVLTF. DNA for the CDR3: TGTGCCAGCAGCTCGACAGGGGCTGGGGCCAACGTCCTGACTTTC.